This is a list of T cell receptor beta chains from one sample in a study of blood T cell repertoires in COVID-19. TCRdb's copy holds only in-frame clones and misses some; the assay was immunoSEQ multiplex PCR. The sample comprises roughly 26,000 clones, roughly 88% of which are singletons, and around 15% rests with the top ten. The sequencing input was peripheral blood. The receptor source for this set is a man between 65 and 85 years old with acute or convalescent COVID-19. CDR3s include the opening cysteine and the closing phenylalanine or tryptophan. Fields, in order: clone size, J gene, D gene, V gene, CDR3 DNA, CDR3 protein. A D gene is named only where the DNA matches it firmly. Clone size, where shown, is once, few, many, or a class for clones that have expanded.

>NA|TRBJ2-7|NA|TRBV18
TGTGCCAGCTCTCAAGATTTAGTCGACGAGCAGTACTTC
CASSQDLVDEQYF
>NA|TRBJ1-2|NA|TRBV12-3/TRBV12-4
TGTGCCAGCAGTTATACAGGGACTGGCTACACCTTC
CASSYTGTGYTF
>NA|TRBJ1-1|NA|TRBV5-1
TGCGCCAGCAGCTTGCAGGGGACGAACACTGAAGCTTTCTTT
CASSLQGTNTEAFF
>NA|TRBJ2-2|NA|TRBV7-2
TGTGCCAGCAGCTTAGACCGTTTGAGCACCGGGGAGCTGTTTTTT
CASSLDRLSTGELFF
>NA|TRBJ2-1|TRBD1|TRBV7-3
TGTGCCAGCAGCCAGGGGACAGTGCATGAGCAGTTCTTC
CASSQGTVHEQFF
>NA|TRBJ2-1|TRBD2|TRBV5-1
TGCGCCAGCCTTCGGGAGGGCAGGGACAATGAGCAGTTCTTC
CASLREGRDNEQFF
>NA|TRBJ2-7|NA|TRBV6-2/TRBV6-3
TGTGCCAGCAGTTCCAGGGTGGACGAGCAGTACTTC
CASSSRVDEQYF
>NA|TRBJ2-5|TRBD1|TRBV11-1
TGTGCCAGCAGCTCCTATTCAGACAGGGAAGAGACCCAGTACTTC
CASSSYSDREETQYF
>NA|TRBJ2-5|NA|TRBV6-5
TGTGCCAGCAGCCGCTCCGGGGGTGACCAAGAGACCCAGTACTTC
CASSRSGGDQETQYF
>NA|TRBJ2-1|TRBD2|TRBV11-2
TGTGCCAGCAGCTATAGCGGGAGGTCCTACAATGAGCAGTTCTTC
CASSYSGRSYNEQFF
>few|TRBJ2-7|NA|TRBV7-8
TGTGCCAGCAGCTTAGAGGAGGCCTACGAGCAGTACTTC
CASSLEEAYEQYF
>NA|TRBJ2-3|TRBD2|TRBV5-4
TGTGCCAGCAGCTTGTTTAGCGGGGAAACAGATACGCAGTATTTT
CASSLFSGETDTQYF
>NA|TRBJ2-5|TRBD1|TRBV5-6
TGTGCCAGCAGCTTAAGGGACAGGAGGACCCAGTACTTC
CASSLRDRRTQYF
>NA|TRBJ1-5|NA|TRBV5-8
TGTGCCAGCAGCTTGAATGAGGGCCTAAATCAGCCCCAGCATTTT
CASSLNEGLNQPQHF
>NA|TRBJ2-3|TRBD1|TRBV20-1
TGCAGTGCTAGTCTCGGGACAGGGGGAAGAGATACGCAGTATTTT
CSASLGTGGRDTQYF
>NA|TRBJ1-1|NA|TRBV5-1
TGCGCCAGCAGCTCCTCGACAGATGGGACTGAAGCTTTCTTT
CASSSSTDGTEAFF
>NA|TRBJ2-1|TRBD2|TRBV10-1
TGCGCCAGCAGTGAGAGACGTCGGACTAGAGAATACAATGAGCAGTTCTTC
CASSERRRTREYNEQFF
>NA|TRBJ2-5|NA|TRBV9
TGTGCCAGCAGCGTAGCCGATAGCTTGGGGACCCAGTACTTC
CASSVADSLGTQYF
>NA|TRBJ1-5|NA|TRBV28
TGTGCCAGCAGTAGACAGCTCAATCAGCCCCAGCATTTT
CASSRQLNQPQHF
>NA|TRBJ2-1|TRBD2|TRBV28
TGTGCCAGTGGACCCCTAGCGGGAAGCTCCTACAATGAGCAGTTCTTC
CASGPLAGSSYNEQFF
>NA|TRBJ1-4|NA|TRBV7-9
TGTGCCAGCAGCTCCGGGGGGGGAGGAGAAAAACTGTTTTTT
CASSSGGGGEKLFF
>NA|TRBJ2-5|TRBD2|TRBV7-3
TGTGCCAGCAGCTCAATCTCTCGTCTAGCGGGAGTTACGAGTGAGACCCAGTACTTC
CASSSISRLAGVTSETQYF
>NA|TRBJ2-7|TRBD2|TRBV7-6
TGTGCCAGCAGCTTGAGCGGGAGTCGGGGCTACGAGCAGTACTTC
CASSLSGSRGYEQYF
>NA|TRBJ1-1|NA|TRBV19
TGTGCCAGTAGTACCGACGGCCGTCGGGGGAACACTGAAGCTTTCTTT
CASSTDGRRGNTEAFF
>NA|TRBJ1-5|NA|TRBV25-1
TGTGCCAGCAGTGAACGAGGGGGAGATAGCAATCAGCCCCAGCATTTT
CASSERGGDSNQPQHF
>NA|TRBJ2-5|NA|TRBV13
TGTGCCAGCAGCTTTCGACTCCAGGGCATGGGGGCTTACGGGGAGACCCAGTACTTC
CASSFRLQGMGAYGETQYF
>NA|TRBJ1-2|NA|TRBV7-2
TGTGCCAGCAGCTTAGGAGGGAACTATGGCTACACCTTC
CASSLGGNYGYTF
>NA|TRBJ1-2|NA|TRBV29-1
NA
CSSFAGGNLPETF
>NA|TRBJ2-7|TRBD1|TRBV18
TGTGCCAGCTCTGTGACAGGGGCTTTCTACGAGCAGTACTTC
CASSVTGAFYEQYF
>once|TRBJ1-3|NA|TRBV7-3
TGTGCCAGCAGCTTAACGGCAGGGGCCCTCTCTGGAAACACCATATATTTT
CASSLTAGALSGNTIYF
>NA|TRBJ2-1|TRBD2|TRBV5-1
TGCGCCAGCAGCTTGAGATCAAGCGGGGCGAACAATGAGCAGTTCTTC
CASSLRSSGANNEQFF
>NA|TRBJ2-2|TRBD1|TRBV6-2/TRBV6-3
TGTGCCAGCAGTTACCCCCCGGACAGGCACACCGGGGAGCTGTTTTTT
CASSYPPDRHTGELFF
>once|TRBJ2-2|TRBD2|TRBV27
TGTGCCAGCAAAACAACTCGGGGGGGGCTGAGCGGGGGGTACACCGGGGAGCTGTTTTTT
CASKTTRGGLSGGYTGELFF
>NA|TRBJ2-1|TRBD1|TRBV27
TGTGCCAGCAGTTGGCTTGGGACAGGTGGAAAGTCCTACAATGAGCAGTTCTTC
CASSWLGTGGKSYNEQFF
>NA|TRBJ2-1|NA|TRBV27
TGTGCCAGCAGCTCCCGGGGTTACAATGAGCAGTTCTTC
CASSSRGYNEQFF
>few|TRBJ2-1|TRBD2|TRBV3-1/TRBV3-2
TGTGCCAGCAGCGAACTAGCGGGAGGGTCTAATGAGCAGTTCTTC
CASSELAGGSNEQFF
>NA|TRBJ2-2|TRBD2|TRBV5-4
TGTGCCAGCAGCCCCGGGACTAGCGGAAACACCGGGGAGCTGTTTTTT
CASSPGTSGNTGELFF